This entry lists 12 T cell receptor beta chains sequenced from one sample in a study of blood T cell repertoires in COVID-19. Clones were sequenced by immunoSEQ multiplex PCR, and TCRdb holds only the in-frame ones, with some missing. This table holds around 250,000 clones, roughly 80% found once. Material for sequencing was peripheral blood. These receptors all stem from a man aged 50 to 59 with active or convalescent COVID-19.

V gene TRBV2 combines with J gene TRBJ2-2; D uncertain. Germline loops: CDR1 SNHLY, CDR2 FYNNEI. The CDR3 consists of 15 residues. The V end lost 6 bases, the J end lost 6 bases, and 17 bases lay between the germline ends. CDR3 coding DNA: TGTGCCAGCAGATCCGGGTCAACCTATTCCGGGGAGCTGTTTTTT. It encodes CASRSGSTYSGELFF. Full variable domain (outside the CDR3, taken from reference TRBV2 and TRBJ2-2): EPEVTQTPSHQVTQMGQEVILRCVPISNHLYFYWYRQILGQKVEFLVSFYNNEISEKSEIFDDQFSVERPDGSNFTLKIRSTKLEDSAMYFCASRSGSTYSGELFFGEGSRLTVL.

The rearrangement joins TRBV4-1 to TRBJ2-4; TRBD1 agrees at 8 bases. Germline V lookup: CDR1 MGHRA, CDR2 YSYEKL. V lost 4 bases and J lost 0; bases outside the gene matches: 2. The length of the CDR3 is 15 residues. CDR3 loop: CASSPGQGAKNIQYF. DNA for the CDR3: TGCGCCAGCAGCCCTGGACAGGGAGCCAAAAACATTCAGTACTTC.

This clone is a singleton in its sample. V gene TRBV5-6 combines with J gene TRBJ2-5, with D perhaps matching TRBD2 (7 bases). CDR1 and CDR2 (germline): SGHDT, YYEEEE. Trimming pared 3 bases from V and 5 bases from J, leaving 14 bases between. This CDR3 contains 14 residues. The CDR3 here is CASSSPGGGETQYF. The CDR3 coding sequence is TGTGCCAGCAGCTCCCCGGGGGGCGGTGAGACCCAGTACTTC.

The chain has TRBV4-2 and TRBJ2-7; possible D gene TRBD1, 5 bases. Germline V lookup: CDR1 LGHNA, CDR2 YNFKEQ. V gave up 1 base and J gave up 3 bases, with 7 bases separating them. CDR3 size: 13 residues. The CDR3 loop reads CASSQAQGYEQYF. The CDR3 DNA sequence: TGTGCCAGCAGCCAAGCTCAGGGCTACGAGCAGTACTTC.

V and J are TRBV4-2 and TRBJ2-1; 8 bases are a match to TRBD2. The V segment lost 0 bases and the J segment 8 bases; nucleotides outside the gene matches: 6. This CDR3 has 15 amino acids. The germline V gene has CDR1 LGHNA and CDR2 YNFKEQ. The DNA of the CDR3 is TGTGCCAGCAGCCAAGATTGGACTAGCACGGATGAGCAGTTCTTC. Translation: CASSQDWTSTDEQFF.

This rearrangement joins TRBV7-2 to TRBJ2-3; 8 bases match TRBD2. The CDR3 length is 18 residues. Germline V CDR1 and CDR2: SGHTA, FQGNSA. V dropped 1 base and J dropped 0; count of bases not matched to a gene: 9. CDR3 sequence: CASSLGGGGPRSTDTQYF. CDR3 nucleotides: TGTGCCAGCAGCTTAGGTGGCGGGGGGCCCCGTAGCACAGATACGCAGTATTTT.

DNA of the CDR3: TGTGCCAGCAGCTTAGGGTCCCTAGCCTACCAAGAGACCCAGTACTTC. Encoded protein: CASSLGSLAYQETQYF. The rearrangement joins TRBV7-9 to TRBJ2-5, with a possible D match to TRBD2 (5 bases). Deletions cut 1 base from V and 0 bases from J, with 12 bases between. The length of the CDR3 is 16 residues. The germline CDR1 and CDR2 sequences are SEHNR and FQNEAQ (reference sequence).

This sequence joins TRBV28 and TRBJ1-2; 7 bases line up with TRBD1. This CDR3 region has 19 residues. Trimming at V came to 2 bases and at J to 0 bases, leaving 15 bases not matched to a gene. The germline CDR1 and CDR2 sequences are MDHEN and SYDVKM. CDR3 loop: CASSLISGKGTVSNYGYTF. The CDR3 bases are TGTGCCAGCAGTTTAATCTCGGGGAAGGGGACAGTCTCTAACTATGGCTACACCTTC.

This rearrangement joins TRBV3-1 (or the pseudogene TRBV3-2) to TRBJ2-1; D perhaps matches TRBD2 (5 bases). The germline V and J ends were trimmed by 0 bases and 0 bases, with 12 bases remaining between them. Germline-derived CDR1 and CDR2 are LGHDT and YNNKEL (reference sequence). The CDR3 totals 17 residues. CDR3 sequence: CASSQDTRLSSYNEQFF. DNA for the CDR3: TGTGCCAGCAGCCAAGATACTAGGCTGAGCTCCTACAATGAGCAGTTCTTC.

J is TRBJ1-2 and V is TRBV18, with 8 bases that match TRBD1. Germline lookup yields CDR1 KGHSH and CDR2 LQKENI. J lost 5 bases, V lost 1 base, and 12 bases had no gene match. This CDR3 is 17 amino acids long. CDR3 DNA: TGTGCCAGCTCACCACGAAGACAGGGGACCTCTTTTTATGGCTACACCTTC. It specifies CASSPRRQGTSFYGYTF.

The chain employs TRBV5-1 and TRBJ1-2; D unresolved. Per germline, CDR1 SGHRS and CDR2 YFSETQ. V was pared by 4 bases and J by 0 bases, with 7 bases between. The CDR3 runs 13 residues. CDR3 DNA sequence: TGCGCCAGCAGCCTGGGAGCTAACTATGGCTACACCTTC. Residues: CASSLGANYGYTF.

This clone was detected only a few times. CDR3 amino acids: CATRDRGSGNTIYF. The CDR3 DNA follows: TGTGCCACCCGGGACAGAGGGTCTGGAAACACCATATATTTT. This chain joins TRBV6-5 and TRBJ1-3; 7 positions match TRBD1. From germline, CDR1 is MNHEY and CDR2 SVGAGI. CDR3 size: 14 residues. The J segment lost 1 base and the V segment lost 10 bases, leaving 7 bases of the junction unmatched.